Here is one T cell receptor beta chain with its context. The sample originates from a study of blood T cell repertoires in COVID-19. V lost 4 bases, J lost 3 bases, and 14 bases lay in between. Germline V CDR1 and CDR2: SQVTM, ANQGSEA. CDR3 size: 14 residues. This table comes from immunoSEQ multiplex PCR, and its TCRdb copy is limited to in-frame clones, with some not included. The table lists fewer than 200,000 clones, around 76% of them singletons. Sequencing was carried out using peripheral blood. V and J are TRBV29-1 and TRBJ2-3; unclear D gene. The TCR was taken from a woman in her 70s with acute or convalescent COVID-19. Here the CDR3 DNA reads TGCAGCGTTGTAACTCACCGCGATACAGATACGCAGTATTTT. Protein product: CSVVTHRDTDTQYF.